These 7 T cell receptor beta chains were all obtained from the same sample, sequenced in a study of beta chain bispecific antibodies for T cell cancers. The study's findings and limits: Most targeted TRBV signal came from the leukemia cell line cells, not normal T cells. The TRBV12-3 share of total TRBV signal fell around 99% after anti-TRBV12 rather than anti-CD19 exposure.

T cells were expanded from blood mononuclear cells for 3 to 4 days with anti-CD3 OKT3 or CD3/CD28 beads. These TCRs' antigens remain unknown. TCRdb re-called the 5' RACE reads through MiXCR, storing one row per CDR3 protein. Among tens of thousands of distinct CDR3 sequences listed, approximately 2.2% were seen once. Sequencing was performed on healthy donor T cells cultured with leukemia cells, taken from a culture containing a bispecific antibody targeting TCR Vbeta12. These receptor sequences come from a human donor in good health. Some clones in this sample may be carry-over from other donors' samples.

J is TRBJ2-1 and V is TRBV5-6; 7 nucleotides agree with TRBD1. CDR3 length: 12 amino acids. CDR1 is SGHDT, CDR2 YYEEEE, per germline. J gave up 13 bases and V 0 bases, and 4 bases lay outside the gene matches. Written as DNA, the CDR3 is TGTGCCAGCAGCTTGGGGGGACAGACACAGTTCTTC. This gives the protein CASSLGGQTQFF.

The chain has TRBV18 and TRBJ2-3, with a possible D match to TRBD2 (5 bases). Germline CDR1 is KGHSH and CDR2 is LQKENI. This CDR3 region has 15 residues. With 3 bases removed from V and 4 bases from J, the gap between germline ends came to 14 bases. The CDR3 nucleotides read TGTGCCAGCTCACCTCAGGAGGACGCGGCAGATACGCAGTATTTT. This codes for CASSPQEDAADTQYF.

This clonotype has a count of ten or more. The J gene is TRBJ2-5, the V gene TRBV9; D call uncertain. Trimming removed 2 bases at V and 5 bases at J, with 10 bases between. CDR3 length: 13 residues. CDR1 is SGDLS, CDR2 YYNGEE, per germline. Here the CDR3 DNA reads TGTGCCAGCAGCGTTGAGCCGGAGGAGACCCAGTACTTC. Translating it yields CASSVEPEETQYF.

This clonotype was seen repeatedly, ten times or more. The rearrangement uses TRBV28 and TRBJ2-3, with 10 bases fitting TRBD1. The V segment lost 8 bases and the J segment 4 bases; nucleotides outside the gene matches: 3. The CDR3 totals 13 residues. Germline V gives CDR1 MDHEN, CDR2 SYDVKM. In nucleotides, the CDR3 is TGTGCCAGCGGGACAGGGGTCCCAGATACGCAGTATTTT. Translation gives CASGTGVPDTQYF.

This chain links TRBV19 with TRBJ2-1; 7 bases fit TRBD1. The CDR3 runs to 12 residues. Trimming cost V 10 bases and J 7 bases; bases outside gene matches: 7. The germline gives CDR1 LNHDA, CDR2 SQIVND (reference sequence). The CDR3 DNA reads as TGTGCCACAGGACAGGCGGTGAATGAGCAGTTCTTC. Its translation: CATGQAVNEQFF.

The V and J genes are TRBV12-3 or TRBV12-4 and TRBJ1-1; a possible D gene is TRBD1 (6 bases). This CDR3 is 13 amino acids long. With 5 bases removed from V and 4 bases from J, the gap between germline ends came to 11 bases. The CDR3 region has the DNA TGTGCCAGCAGTAGGGGGTGGGGCACTGAAGCTTTCTTT. This codes for CASSRGWGTEAFF.

The chain couples TRBV18 to TRBJ2-2, with D perhaps matching TRBD2 (6 bases). The ends were cut back, 4 bases at V and 3 bases at J, with 24 bases in the middle. The germline gives CDR1 KGHSH, CDR2 LQKENI. This CDR3 contains 19 residues. The CDR3 DNA reads TGTGCCAGCTCACTCTTGGAGGGGATATCAGGAGGAGACACCGGGGAGCTGTTTTTT. It codes for CASSLLEGISGGDTGELFF.